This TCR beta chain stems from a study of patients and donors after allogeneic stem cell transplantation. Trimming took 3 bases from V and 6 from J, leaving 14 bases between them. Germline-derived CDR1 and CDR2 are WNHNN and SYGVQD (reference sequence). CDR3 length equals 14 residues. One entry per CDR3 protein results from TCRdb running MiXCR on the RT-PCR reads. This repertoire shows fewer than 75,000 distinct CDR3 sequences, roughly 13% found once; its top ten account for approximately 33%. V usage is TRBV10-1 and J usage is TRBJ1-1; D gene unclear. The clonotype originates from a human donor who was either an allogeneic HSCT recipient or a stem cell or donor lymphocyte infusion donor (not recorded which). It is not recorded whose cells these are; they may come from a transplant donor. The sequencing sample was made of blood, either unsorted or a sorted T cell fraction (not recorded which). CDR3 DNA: TGCGCCAGCAGTGACGGTTGGTGGGCCGCTGAAGCTTTCTTT. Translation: CASSDGWWAAEAFF.